This is a list of T cell receptor beta chains from one sample in a study of T cells after yellow fever vaccination. TCRdb itself ran the 5' RACE reads through MiXCR, one entry per CDR3 protein. In the table there are fewer than 350,000 distinct CDR3 sequences, 7.5% to 9% of which are singletons. Material: PBMCs, obtained on the day of the first yellow fever vaccination. The receptors stem from a man between 18 and 35 years old who received the YFV17D yellow fever vaccine. Each CDR3 is given with its conserved first and last residue. A D gene is named only where the DNA matches it firmly. The size of a clone is reported for some rows only, either as once, few or many, or as a class for expanded clones.

>TRBJ2-5|.|.|TRBV7-9
CASSLVQGGGSTQYF
TGTGCCAGCAGCTTAGTACAGGGCGGGGGATCGACCCAGTACTTC
>TRBJ2-5|TRBD2|many|TRBV5-1
CASSFGTSGGTGETQYF
TGCGCCAGCAGCTTCGGGACTAGCGGGGGTACAGGGGAGACCCAGTACTTC
>TRBJ1-1|.|many|TRBV16
CASSAQGQGTEAFF
TGTGCCAGCAGCGCGCAGGGGCAAGGCACTGAAGCTTTCTTT
>TRBJ2-1|TRBD2|.|TRBV7-9
CASRPSGGSSYNEQFF
TGTGCCAGCAGACCGAGCGGGGGGAGCTCCTACAATGAGCAGTTCTTC
>TRBJ2-5|.|.|TRBV4-2
CASSQETETQYF
TGTGCCAGCAGCCAAGAGACGGAGACCCAGTACTTC
>TRBJ2-3|.|many|TRBV5-1
CASSPQGFTDTQYF
TGCGCCAGCAGCCCTCAGGGCTTCACAGATACGCAGTATTTT
>TRBJ2-3|TRBD2|many|TRBV7-3
CASSPGLAGGADTQYF
TGTGCCAGCAGCCCCGGACTAGCGGGGGGTGCAGATACGCAGTATTTT
>TRBJ2-2|.|.|TRBV6-1
CAGGGQLNTGELFF
TGTGCCGGGGGCGGACAGTTAAACACCGGGGAGCTGTTTTTT
>TRBJ2-1|.|.|TRBV19
CASSIPGYPYNEQFF
TGTGCCAGTAGTATTCCAGGCTACCCCTACAATGAGCAGTTCTTC
>TRBJ1-6|.|.|TRBV4-3
CASSQFYGNNSPLHF
TGCGCCAGCAGCCAATTTTACGGGAACAATTCACCCCTCCACTTT
>TRBJ2-1|TRBD1|.|TRBV4-3
CASSPLRGPQGPYNEQFF
TGCGCCAGCAGCCCCCTAAGGGGGCCGCAGGGCCCTTACAATGAGCAGTTCTTC
>TRBJ1-5|.|few|TRBV20-1
CSARRARNQPQHF
TGCAGTGCTAGGAGGGCCCGAAATCAGCCCCAGCATTTT
>TRBJ2-1|.|.|TRBV19
CASSDLALGQFF
TGTGCCAGTAGTGACCTAGCTTTGGGGCAGTTCTTC
>TRBJ1-5|TRBD1|few|TRBV24-1
CATSASGGETFFGNQPQHF
TGTGCCACCAGTGCGTCAGGGGGTGAAACGTTTTTTGGCAATCAGCCCCAGCATTTT
>TRBJ2-3|.|.|TRBV4-1
CASSPAHSASTDTQYF
TGCGCCAGCAGCCCTGCTCACAGCGCTAGCACAGATACGCAGTATTTT
>TRBJ2-2|.|.|TRBV2
CASTSLGGTGELFF
TGTGCCAGCACTTCCCTGGGCGGTACCGGGGAGCTGTTTTTT
>TRBJ1-5|.|.|TRBV20-1
CSAPPQGNQPQHF
TGCAGTGCTCCCCCCCAGGGAAATCAGCCCCAGCATTTT
>TRBJ1-5|TRBD1|.|TRBV5-4
CATSGGDRNQPQHF
TGTGCCACCTCCGGGGGGGACAGGAATCAGCCCCAGCATTTT
>TRBJ2-7|TRBD1|few|TRBV14
CASSPFTGASYEQYF
TGTGCCAGCAGCCCTTTCACAGGGGCCTCCTACGAGCAGTACTTC
>TRBJ1-5|.|.|TRBV7-8
CATGPYSNQPQHF
TGTGCCACTGGGCCGTATAGCAATCAGCCCCAGCATTTT
>TRBJ1-1|.|.|TRBV28
CASSPYTTVNTEAFF
TGTGCCAGCAGTCCATATACGACCGTGAACACTGAAGCTTTCTTT
>TRBJ2-2|.|few|TRBV19
CASSIGATTGELFF
TGTGCCAGTAGTATAGGCGCTACCACCGGGGAGCTGTTTTTT
>TRBJ2-1|.|.|TRBV9
CASSVGKTYNEQFF
TGTGCCAGCAGCGTCGGGAAAACCTACAATGAGCAGTTCTTC
>TRBJ2-3|.|.|TRBV29-1
CSVGSGRIADTQYF
TGCAGCGTTGGTTCGGGTAGGATCGCAGATACGCAGTATTTT
>TRBJ2-1|.|.|TRBV18
CASSPWDGYNEQFF
TGTGCCAGCTCACCCTGGGACGGGTACAATGAGCAGTTCTTC
>TRBJ2-2|.|many|TRBV5-1
CASSLGPTGSGELFF
TGCGCCAGCAGCTTGGGACCTACAGGGTCTGGGGAGCTGTTTTTT
>TRBJ2-2|.|.|TRBV28
CAEGQPNTGELFF
TGCGCCGAGGGACAACCGAACACCGGGGAGCTGTTTTTT
>TRBJ2-7|TRBD2|once|TRBV13
CASLGWGGGTYEQYF
TGTGCCAGCCTCGGCTGGGGCGGGGGGACCTACGAGCAGTACTTC
>TRBJ1-6|.|.|TRBV11-2
CASSRPGPVGSPLHF
TGTGCCAGCAGCCGACCGGGGCCGGTTGGATCACCCCTCCACTTT
>TRBJ2-5|TRBD1|.|TRBV11-2
CASSLDLPRGRETQYF
TGTGCCAGCAGCTTAGATCTCCCCAGGGGGCGAGAGACCCAGTACTTC
>TRBJ2-6|.|few|TRBV5-1
CASSVTDHSGANVLTF
TGCGCCAGCAGCGTGACCGACCACTCTGGGGCCAACGTCCTGACTTTC
>TRBJ2-5|.|.|TRBV11-1
CASSLGQANSNQETQYF
TGTGCCAGCAGCTTAGGGCAAGCCAATAGCAACCAAGAGACCCAGTACTTC
>TRBJ1-2|.|many|TRBV5-1
CASSVTSGGRGYTF
TGCGCCAGCAGCGTAACATCGGGGGGCCGTGGCTACACCTTC
>TRBJ1-2|.|few|TRBV3-1
CASSPLHNYGYTF
TGTGCCAGCAGTCCCCTGCACAACTATGGCTACACCTTC
>TRBJ1-2|TRBD1|many|TRBV20-1
CSAVGGFGGYTF
TGCAGTGCTGTAGGGGGCTTCGGTGGCTACACCTTC
>TRBJ2-5|.|few|TRBV20-1
CSANRMRTQETQYF
TGCAGTGCTAATCGAATGCGGACTCAAGAGACCCAGTACTTC
>TRBJ2-7|.|.|TRBV15
CATSRDNRLFTYEQYF
TGTGCCACCAGCAGAGATAATCGGCTGTTTACCTACGAGCAGTACTTC
>TRBJ2-1|.|.|TRBV30
CAWRDNNEQFF
TGTGCCTGGAGGGATAACAATGAGCAGTTCTTC
>TRBJ1-5|.|few|TRBV7-2
CASSPETGTASQPQHF
TGTGCCAGCAGCCCAGAGACGGGGACCGCGAGTCAGCCCCAGCATTTT
>TRBJ2-5|TRBD1|many|TRBV5-1
CASSISTGGLETQYF
TGCGCCAGCAGCATCTCGACAGGGGGGCTAGAGACCCAGTACTTC
>TRBJ2-3|TRBD2|many|TRBV20-1
CSAGGDFYTQYF
TGCAGTGCTGGGGGGGACTTTTATACGCAGTATTTT
>TRBJ2-1|.|few|TRBV7-9
CASSSSNRQFF
TGTGCCAGCAGCTCCTCGAATAGGCAGTTCTTC
>TRBJ2-1|TRBD1|few|TRBV10-3
CAISESTGQGFYNEQFF
TGTGCCATCAGTGAGTCGACGGGACAGGGGTTCTACAATGAGCAGTTCTTC
>TRBJ2-3|TRBD2|few|TRBV7-2
CASTATSGGNTQYF
TGTGCCAGTACTGCGACTAGCGGTGGAAATACGCAGTATTTT
>TRBJ1-1|.|.|TRBV12-3/TRBV12-4
CASSESYREIIMNTEAFF
TGTGCCAGCAGCGAAAGCTACAGGGAAATCATCATGAACACTGAAGCTTTCTTT
>TRBJ2-7|.|few|TRBV30
CAWSLGGLKEQYF
TGTGCCTGGAGTCTAGGTGGGCTAAAGGAGCAGTACTTC
>TRBJ2-1|.|.|TRBV20-1
CSARLSRVGTEQFF
TGCAGTGCGAGGCTTTCCCGGGTCGGGACTGAGCAGTTCTTC
>TRBJ2-1|.|.|TRBV6-1
CASRRDVSSYNEQFF
TGTGCCAGCAGGAGGGACGTTAGCTCCTACAATGAGCAGTTCTTC
>TRBJ1-6|.|few|TRBV15
CATSRDRNSPLHF
TGTGCCACCAGCAGAGATCGAAATTCACCCCTCCACTTT
>TRBJ1-5|.|.|TRBV10-3
CAISESRDSNQPQHF
TGTGCCATCAGTGAGTCGAGAGATAGCAATCAGCCCCAGCATTTT
>TRBJ2-5|.|few|TRBV6-5
CASSYSSGLGETQYF
TGTGCCAGCAGTTACTCTAGTGGGTTGGGTGAGACCCAGTACTTC
>TRBJ1-4|TRBD1|.|TRBV20-1
CSARDLQGSEKLFF
TGCAGTGCTAGAGATCTACAGGGGAGCGAAAAACTGTTTTTT
>TRBJ1-2|.|few|TRBV7-9
CASSHSGGGYTF
TGTGCCAGCAGCCACTCCGGAGGCGGCTACACCTTC